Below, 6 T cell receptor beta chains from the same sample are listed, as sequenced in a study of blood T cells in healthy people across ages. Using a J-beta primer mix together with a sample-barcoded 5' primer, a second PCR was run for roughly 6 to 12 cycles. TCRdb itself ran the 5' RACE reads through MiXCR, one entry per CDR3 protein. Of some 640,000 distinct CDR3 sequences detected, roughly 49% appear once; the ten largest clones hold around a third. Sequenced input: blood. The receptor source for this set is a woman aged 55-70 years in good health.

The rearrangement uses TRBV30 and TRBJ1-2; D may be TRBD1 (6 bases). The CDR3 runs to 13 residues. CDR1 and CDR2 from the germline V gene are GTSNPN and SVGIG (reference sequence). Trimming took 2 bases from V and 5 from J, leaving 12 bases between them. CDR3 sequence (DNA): TGTGCCTGGAGTACAGGGTCGGGGTATGGCTACACCTTC. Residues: CAWSTGSGYGYTF.

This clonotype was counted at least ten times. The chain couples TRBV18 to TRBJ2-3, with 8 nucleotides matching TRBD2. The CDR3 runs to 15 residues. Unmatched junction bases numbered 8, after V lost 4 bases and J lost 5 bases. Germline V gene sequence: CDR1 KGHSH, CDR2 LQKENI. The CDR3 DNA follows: TGTGCCAGCTCACTGAGCGGGAGTCGGATAGATACGCAGTATTTT. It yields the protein CASSLSGSRIDTQYF.

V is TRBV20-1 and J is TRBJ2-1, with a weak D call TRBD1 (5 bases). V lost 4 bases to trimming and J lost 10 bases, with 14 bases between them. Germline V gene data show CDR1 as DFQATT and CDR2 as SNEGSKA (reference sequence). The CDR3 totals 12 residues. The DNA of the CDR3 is TGCAGTGCTAAGACCCAGGGTTACGAGCAGTTCTTC. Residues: CSAKTQGYEQFF.

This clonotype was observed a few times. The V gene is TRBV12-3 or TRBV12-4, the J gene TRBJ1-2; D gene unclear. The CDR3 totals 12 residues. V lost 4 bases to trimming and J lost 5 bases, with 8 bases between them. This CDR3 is CASSSPPYGYTF. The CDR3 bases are TGTGCCAGCAGTTCCCCCCCATATGGCTACACCTTC.

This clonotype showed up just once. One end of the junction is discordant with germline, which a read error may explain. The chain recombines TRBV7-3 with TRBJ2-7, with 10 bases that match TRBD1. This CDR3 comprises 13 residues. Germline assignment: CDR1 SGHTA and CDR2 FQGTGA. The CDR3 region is CAGSLGTGDVQYF. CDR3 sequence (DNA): TGTGCCGGCAGCCTTGGGACAGGGGATGTGCAGTACTTC.

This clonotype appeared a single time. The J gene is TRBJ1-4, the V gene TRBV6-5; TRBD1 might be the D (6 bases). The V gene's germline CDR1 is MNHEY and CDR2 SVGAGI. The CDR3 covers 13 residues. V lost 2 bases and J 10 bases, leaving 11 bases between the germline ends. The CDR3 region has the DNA TGTGCCAGCAGTTACAGGGGGACGGGAAAACTGTTTTTT. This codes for CASSYRGTGKLFF.